Each of the 16 T cell receptor beta chains below was sequenced from the same sample in a study of breast tumors, draining lymph nodes, adjacent tissues. TCRdb re-called the multiplex PCR reads with MiXCR, one entry per CDR3 protein. This sample has fewer than 85,000 distinct CDR3 sequences, with around 20% found just once. Breast cancer patients provided tissue from their axillary draining lymph nodes. The sequenced sample was axillary lymph node tissue. The receptor source for this set is a female donor with breast cancer. Some clones in this sample may be carry-over from other donors' samples.

This chain connects TRBV12-3 or TRBV12-4 to TRBJ2-7; the D is unclear. The CDR3 sequence is 15 residues long. Trimming removed 5 bases from V and 3 bases from J, with 17 bases in between. CDR3 region: CASSAQPGPHYEQYF. DNA of the CDR3: TGTGCCAGCAGTGCCCAACCGGGCCCTCACTACGAGCAGTACTTC.

Many counts were recorded for this clonotype. The chain combines TRBV20-1 with TRBJ2-7; D ambiguous. Trimming took off 3 bases at V and 2 bases at J, with 11 bases between the two ends. The CDR3 contains 13 residues. Germline CDR1 is DFQATT and CDR2 is SNEGSKA (reference sequence). As DNA, the CDR3 is TGCAGTGCTAGCCAGACTTATACCTACGAGCAGTACTTC. Encoded protein: CSASQTYTYEQYF.

This clonotype was observed a handful of times. Compared with germline, one end of the junction differs, possibly owing to a read error. V gene TRBV25-1 combines with J gene TRBJ1-2, with a tentative D call TRBD1 (6 bases). CDR1 is MGHDK, CDR2 SYGVNS, per germline. The CDR3 is made up of 14 amino acids. This CDR3 reads CASSPRVGGNGYIF. The CDR3 region has the DNA TGTGCCAGCAGTCCCCGGGTGGGGGGCAATGGCTACATCTTC.

The chain has TRBV6-2 or TRBV6-3 and TRBJ1-5; no clear D gene. Trimming shortened V by 4 bases and J by 2 bases, and 3 bases separated the two germline ends. CDR3 length equals 12 residues. Germline lookup yields CDR1 MNHEY and CDR2 SVGEGT. This CDR3 reads CASSFGNQPQHF. CDR3 nucleotide sequence: TGTGCCAGCAGTTTCGGCAATCAGCCCCAGCATTTT.

This clonotype was recorded at least ten times. This chain joins TRBV7-2 and TRBJ2-2, with 7 bases matching TRBD2. The V gene's germline CDR1 is SGHTA and CDR2 FQGNSA. This CDR3 comprises 15 residues. V lost 7 bases and J lost 0; bases outside the gene matches: 5. The CDR3 bases are TGTGCCAGCACTGCGGGGGTGACGAACACCGGGGAGCTGTTTTTT. It is translated as CASTAGVTNTGELFF.

This clonotype was seen repeatedly, ten times or more. The chain couples TRBV12-3 or TRBV12-4 to TRBJ1-2; no clear D. The CDR3 has 13 amino acids. The V gene lost 3 bases and the J gene lost 4 bases, with 9 bases spanning the gap. In nucleotides, the CDR3 is TGTGCCAGCAGTTTGAAGATTTTCTATGGCTACACCTTC. Protein sequence: CASSLKIFYGYTF.

This clonotype was observed many times. J is TRBJ2-5 and V is TRBV2, with a tentative D call TRBD1 (5 bases). The ends were cut back, 7 bases at V and 1 base at J, with 10 bases in the middle. The V gene's germline CDR1 is SNHLY and CDR2 FYNNEI. There are 13 residues in the CDR3. The CDR3 DNA sequence: TGTGCCAGCATGCTACAGGTCCAAGAGACCCAGTACTTC. Amino acids: CASMLQVQETQYF.

This clonotype has at least ten counts. The chain uses TRBV10-3 and TRBJ2-7; D not certain. CDR1 ENHRY and CDR2 SYGVKD come from the germline V gene. The length of the CDR3 is 12 residues. V gave up 8 bases and J gave up 0 bases, with 8 bases separating them. The CDR3 nucleotides are TGTGCCATCGGGCTTGACTCCTACGAGCAGTACTTC. It specifies CAIGLDSYEQYF.

The chain recombines TRBV7-9 with TRBJ2-1; D gene unclear. This CDR3 region has 15 residues. The V and J ends lost 1 base and 0 bases respectively, with 7 bases between them. Germline values: CDR1 SEHNR, CDR2 FQNEAQ (reference sequence). The CDR3 sequence is CASSLGTDSYNEQFF. CDR3 coding DNA: TGTGCCAGCAGCTTAGGGACCGACTCCTACAATGAGCAGTTCTTC.

This clonotype was observed at least ten times. V gene TRBV4-1 combines with J gene TRBJ2-7; D not certain. This CDR3 spans 15 amino acids. From germline, CDR1 is MGHRA and CDR2 YSYEKL. The germline V and J ends were trimmed by 4 bases and 6 bases, with 19 bases remaining between them. Here the CDR3 reads CASSPESQKAVEQYF. CDR3 nucleotides: TGCGCCAGCAGCCCAGAGTCCCAAAAAGCCGTCGAGCAGTACTTC.

This clonotype was counted many times. The rearrangement uses TRBV10-3 and TRBJ1-2; D uncertain. Germline CDR1 ENHRY, CDR2 SYGVKD. The CDR3 spans 13 residues. Trimming stripped 3 bases from V and 7 bases from J, with 12 bases between. The CDR3 sequence is CAISEGLMGGYTF. CDR3 DNA sequence: TGTGCCATCAGTGAAGGCCTAATGGGTGGCTACACCTTC.

This clonotype was observed at least ten times. The rearrangement links TRBV2 to TRBJ1-3; perhaps TRBD1 as D (6 bases). Deletions cut 6 bases from V and 1 base from J, with 10 bases between. The germline CDR1 and CDR2 sequences are SNHLY and FYNNEI. The CDR3 is 14 residues long. The CDR3 DNA reads TGTGCCAGCAGACAGGGACCGTCTGGAAACACCATATATTTT. Encoded protein: CASRQGPSGNTIYF. The variable domain in full, with the rest retrieved from reference TRBV2 and TRBJ1-3, is EPEVTQTPSHQVTQMGQEVILRCVPISNHLYFYWYRQILGQKVEFLVSFYNNEISEKSEIFDDQFSVERPDGSNFTLKIRSTKLEDSAMYFCASRQGPSGNTIYFGEGSWLTVV.

This clonotype showed up many times. The chain employs TRBV29-1 and TRBJ2-3, with D hard to call. The V gene lost 4 bases and the J gene lost 2 bases, with 10 bases spanning the gap. CDR3 length: 13 residues. CDR1 and CDR2 (germline): SQVTM, ANQGSEA. This CDR3 reads CSVGGYDTDTQYF. CDR3 nucleotide sequence: TGCAGCGTTGGTGGTTACGACACAGATACGCAGTATTTT.

Notes on this clonotype: A much larger clone differs by one base, so this may be a read error. The genes are TRBV12-5 and TRBJ2-3; the D is unclear. CDR1 LGHNT and CDR2 FRNRAP come from the germline V gene. Trimming took 6 bases from V and 2 from J, leaving 9 bases between them. The CDR3 loop spans 13 amino acids. The CDR3 sequence is CASGLAHTDTQYF. The CDR3 coding sequence is TGTGCTAGTGGGTTAGCCCACACAGATACGCAGTATTTT.

For this clonotype: A much larger clone sits a single nucleotide away, making a read error possible. This chain links TRBV19 with TRBJ2-3; 7 bases are a match to TRBD2. This CDR3 region has 14 residues. Germline V gene lookup returns CDR1 LNHDA and CDR2 SQIVND (reference sequence). In DNA form, the CDR3 reads TGTGCCTGTAGACCAACTAGCGGCACAGATACGCAGTATTTT. It specifies CACRPTSGTDTQYF.

This clonotype has ten or more counts. The chain carries TRBV20-1 and TRBJ2-1, with 10 positions matching TRBD2. The CDR3 totals 18 residues. Germline V gives CDR1 DFQATT, CDR2 SNEGSKA (reference sequence). The CDR3 protein is CSLGASGRSLGSYNEQFF. The CDR3, as DNA: TGCTCCCTGGGTGCTAGCGGGAGAAGTCTGGGGTCCTACAATGAGCAGTTCTTC.